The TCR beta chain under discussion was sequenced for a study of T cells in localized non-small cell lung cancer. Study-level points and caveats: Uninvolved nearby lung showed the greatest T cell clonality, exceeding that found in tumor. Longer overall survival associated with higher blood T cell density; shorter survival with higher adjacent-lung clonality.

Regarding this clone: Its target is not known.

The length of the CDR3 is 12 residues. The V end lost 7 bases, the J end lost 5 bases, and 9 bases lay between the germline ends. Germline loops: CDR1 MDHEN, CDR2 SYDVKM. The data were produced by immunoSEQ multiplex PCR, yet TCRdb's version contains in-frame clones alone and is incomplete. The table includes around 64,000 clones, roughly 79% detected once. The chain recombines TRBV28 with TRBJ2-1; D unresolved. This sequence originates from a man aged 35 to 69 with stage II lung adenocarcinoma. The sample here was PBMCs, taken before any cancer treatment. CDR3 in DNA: TGTGCCAGCACAGTTACGCACAATGAGCAGTTCTTC. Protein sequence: CASTVTHNEQFF.